This TCR beta chain was sequenced for a study of early T cells in non-severe SARS-CoV-2 infection. Study summary: Bulk RNA isolated from unsorted whole blood underwent sequencing; chains were not paired.

Each cDNA molecule carried a unique molecular identifier. TCRdb fed the 5' RACE reads into MiXCR, producing one record per CDR3 protein. The sample contains roughly 110,000 distinct CDR3 sequences, around 10% of which appear only once. This clonotype has ten or more counts. The antigen is not known. The study, taken as a whole, reports: VDJdb-based matching was biased toward anti-spike CD8 responses and missed private and CD4 specificities.

The CDR3 is 15 residues long. Per germline, CDR1 MNHNS and CDR2 SASEGT. The V and J ends lost 2 bases and 3 bases respectively, with 14 bases between them. The J gene is TRBJ2-7, the V gene TRBV6-1; D remains unclear. The material sequenced was whole blood. This sequence originates from an adult who was a healthcare worker with PCR-confirmed SARS-CoV-2 infection or an uninfected control (not recorded which). The CDR3 sequence is CASSESLVYRYEQYF. The CDR3 nucleotides are TGTGCCAGCAGTGAAAGCCTAGTTTACCGCTACGAGCAGTACTTC.